These 18 T cell receptor beta chains originate from one sample sequenced in a study of blood T cells in healthy people across ages. The use of a sample-barcoded 5' primer and a J-beta primer mix characterized a second PCR of about 7 to 12 cycles. TCRdb ran MiXCR on the 5' RACE reads and lists one entry per CDR3 protein. The data show hundreds of thousands of distinct CDR3 sequences, roughly 20% seen once. Sequencing was performed on blood. These receptors were obtained from a man aged 65 to 85 in good health.

This clonotype appeared a few times. J is TRBJ1-2 and V is TRBV7-9; 8 positions match TRBD1. Germline lookup yields CDR1 SEHNR and CDR2 FQNEAQ (reference sequence). This CDR3 region has 15 residues. The J segment lost 2 bases and the V segment lost 4 bases, leaving 6 bases of the junction unmatched. The CDR3: CASSYGDRPNYGYTF. The CDR3 DNA reads as TGTGCCAGCAGCTATGGGGACAGGCCAAACTATGGCTACACCTTC.

The chain links TRBV11-2 to TRBJ2-4, with D hard to call. Germline assignment: CDR1 SGHAT and CDR2 FQNNGV. Trimming removed 2 bases from V and 15 bases from J, with 14 bases in between. This CDR3 has 12 amino acids. The CDR3 DNA is TGTGCCAGCAGCTTAACGGAAGCTTCACGGTACTTC. It yields the protein CASSLTEASRYF.

The sample holds many counts of this clonotype. The CDR3 loop reads CASSPGGWGIETQYF. CDR3 in DNA: TGTGCCAGCAGTCCCGGAGGTTGGGGCATCGAGACCCAGTACTTC. This rearrangement joins TRBV12-3 or TRBV12-4 to TRBJ2-5; D possibly uses TRBD1 or TRBD2 (5 bases each). The V gene lost 5 bases and the J gene lost 5 bases, with 18 bases spanning the gap. There are 15 residues in the CDR3.

This clonotype was detected a few times. The chain uses TRBV5-6 and TRBJ1-6, with a tentative D call TRBD1 (6 bases). This CDR3 region has 15 residues. Trimming shortened V by 0 bases and J by 8 bases, and 12 bases separated the two germline ends. Germline V lookup: CDR1 SGHDT, CDR2 YYEEEE. CDR3 sequence reads: CASSLGQAGYSPLHF. CDR3 coding DNA: TGTGCCAGCAGCTTGGGACAGGCTGGTTATTCACCCCTCCACTTT.

This clonotype was seen a handful of times. The chain carries TRBV9 and TRBJ2-2; D perhaps matches TRBD1 (5 bases). Looked up from germline, CDR1 is SGDLS and CDR2 is YYNGEE. The CDR3 is 15 amino acids. V lost 4 bases and J 8 bases, leaving 18 bases between the germline ends. The CDR3 loop reads CASSPQPQGAGELFF. The CDR3 DNA reads as TGTGCCAGCAGCCCCCAACCCCAGGGTGCGGGGGAGCTGTTTTTT. The variable domain in full, with the rest retrieved from reference TRBV9 and TRBJ2-2, is DSGVTQTPKHLITATGQRVTLRCSPRSGDLSVYWYQQSLDQGLQFLIQYYNGEERAKGNILERFSAQQFPDLHSELNLSSLELGDSALYFCASSPQPQGAGELFFGEGSRLTVL.

Concerning this clonotype: No conserved phenylalanine or tryptophan ends this CDR3, so it is likely a read error. The chain uses TRBV7-9 and TRBJ2-3; the match to TRBD2 covers 15 bases. V gave up 4 bases and J gave up 3 bases; unmatched junction bases: 5. This CDR3 region has 17 residues. Germline CDR1 SEHNR, CDR2 FQNEAQ (reference sequence). The CDR3 reads CASSSGLAGGRTDTQYL. In DNA form, the CDR3 reads TGTGCCAGCAGCTCGGGACTAGCGGGAGGAAGGACAGATACGCAGTATCTT.

The chain carries TRBV12-3 or TRBV12-4 and TRBJ2-3; D not resolved. V lost 6 bases and J lost 2, with 15 bases in between. The CDR3 covers 15 residues. CDR3 nucleotides: TGTGCCAGCAGCCCAGGTCTAGACCTCACAGATACGCAGTATTTT. This codes for CASSPGLDLTDTQYF.

This clonotype was counted a few times. The chain uses TRBV3-1 and TRBJ2-1; TRBD2 matches 11 bases. CDR3 length equals 15 residues. The germline V gene has CDR1 LGHDT and CDR2 YNNKEL (reference sequence). Trimming took 1 base from V and 12 from J; bases not matched to a gene: 8. The CDR3 sequence is CASSQGVSGRDPQFF. CDR3 bases: TGTGCCAGCAGCCAAGGTGTTAGCGGGAGGGATCCGCAGTTCTTC.

This sequence joins TRBV5-1 and TRBJ2-4, with D perhaps TRBD1 or TRBD2 (5 bases each). The CDR3 totals 15 residues. Germline-derived CDR1 and CDR2 are SGHRS and YFSETQ. Trimming removed 1 base from V and 4 bases from J, with 12 bases in between. The CDR3 reads CASSLTGTGKNIQYF. In DNA, the CDR3 is TGCGCCAGCAGCTTGACCGGGACGGGGAAAAACATTCAGTACTTC.

As concerns this clonotype: A read error may account for a junction end that differs from germline. The V call is TRBV5-1, the J call TRBJ2-5; 12 bases are shared with TRBD1. The germline V gene encodes CDR1 SGHRS and CDR2 YFSETQ. This CDR3 is built from 15 residues. Here the CDR3 reads CASSSGTGGVETQCF. CDR3 nucleotides: TGCGCCAGCAGCTCCGGGACAGGGGGCGTGGAGACCCAGTGCTTC. The full variable domain, rest sourced from reference TRBV5-1 and TRBJ2-5, is KAGVTQTPRYLIKTRGQQVTLSCSPISGHRSVSWYQQTPGQGLQFLFEYFSETQRNKGNFPGRFSGRQFSNSRSEMNVSTLELGDSALYLCASSSGTGGVETQCFGPGTRLLVL.

The rearrangement links TRBV19 to TRBJ1-5, with D possibly being TRBD1 (6 bases). The CDR3 is 15 residues long. Germline assignment: CDR1 LNHDA and CDR2 SQIVND (reference sequence). V was pared by 6 bases and J by 1 base, with 13 bases between. CDR3 sequence: CASRLGGGSNQPQHF. DNA for the CDR3: TGTGCCAGTAGACTGGGAGGGGGGAGCAATCAGCCCCAGCATTTT.

This chain links TRBV7-6 with TRBJ2-1; D tentatively reads TRBD1 or TRBD2 (6 bases each). Trimming took 1 base from V and 7 from J, leaving 17 bases between them. This CDR3 has 16 residues. CDR1 and CDR2 (germline): SGHVS, FNYEAQ. In DNA, the CDR3 is TGTGCCAGCAGCTTAGGACACCCACAGGGAGGTAATGAGCAGTTCTTC. Translated: CASSLGHPQGGNEQFF.

This clonotype was found a few times. A much larger clone sits a single nucleotide away, making a read error possible. J is TRBJ2-1 and V is TRBV2, with 7 positions matching TRBD1. Germline trimming cut 8 bases from V and 2 bases from J; bases unmatched to any gene: 9. The length of the CDR3 is 15 residues. Germline-derived CDR1 and CDR2 are SNHLY and FYNNEI. This CDR3 reads CASGPGQGAYNEQFF. The CDR3 DNA follows: TGTGCCAGCGGTCCGGGTCAGGGGGCCTACAATGAGCAGTTCTTC.

V and J are TRBV7-2 and TRBJ2-4; TRBD2 agrees at 7 bases. Losses at the gene ends were 5 bases for V and 0 bases for J; bases not matched to a gene: 7. Germline values: CDR1 SGHTA, CDR2 FQGNSA. This CDR3 spans 16 amino acids. CDR3 bases: TGTGCCAGCAGCCCCCCCAGCGGGGTAGCCAAAAACATTCAGTACTTC. It encodes CASSPPSGVAKNIQYF.

This chain joins TRBV24-1 and TRBJ2-1; D is uncertain. Germline CDR1 is KGHDR and CDR2 is SFDVKD. Between the trimmed V and J ends, which lost 5 bases and 6 bases, there was a span of 4 bases. CDR3 length: 11 residues. The CDR3 protein is CATSGGNEQFF. The CDR3 region has the DNA TGTGCCACCAGTGGTGGCAATGAGCAGTTCTTC.

The sample holds a few counts of this clonotype. V usage is TRBV20-1 and J usage is TRBJ2-1; 7 bases map to TRBD2. CDR1 DFQATT and CDR2 SNEGSKA come from the germline V gene (reference sequence). J was trimmed by 0 bases and V by 0 bases; bases with no gene match: 5. This CDR3 contains 16 residues. DNA for the CDR3: TGCAGTGCTAGAGATCGGCGGGAGCCCTCCTACAATGAGCAGTTCTTC. This translates into CSARDRREPSYNEQFF.

This clonotype was observed many times. The chain links TRBV3-1 to TRBJ2-1; weak D call: TRBD1 (7 bases). Trimming stripped 4 bases from V and 2 bases from J, with 12 bases between. The CDR3 totals 15 residues. Germline V gene sequence: CDR1 LGHDT, CDR2 YNNKEL (reference sequence). The CDR3 DNA reads as TGTGCCAGCAGCCTTTCAGGGGGGCCCTACAATGAGCAGTTCTTC. Its translation is CASSLSGGPYNEQFF.

The chain links TRBV20-1 to TRBJ1-3; TRBD1 agrees at 8 bases. The germline CDR1 and CDR2 sequences are DFQATT and SNEGSKA (reference sequence). J lost 0 bases, V lost 5 bases, and 3 bases had no gene match. CDR3 size: 14 residues. In DNA, the CDR3 is TGCAGTGCTGTGACAGGGGCCTCTGGAAACACCATATATTTT. Amino acids: CSAVTGASGNTIYF.